This is a list of T cell receptor beta chains from one sample in a study of T cells in Graves' hyperthyroidism and ophthalmopathy. In TCRdb, the multiplex PCR reads were re-called with MiXCR into one record per CDR3 protein. This sample has 600,000 or so distinct CDR3 sequences, with 13% to 15% found just once. Sequencing was done on a sample of blood. The receptor source for this set is a woman younger than 30 with Graves' ophthalmopathy. CDR3s include the opening cysteine and the closing phenylalanine or tryptophan. D genes are given only for firm matches. The size field is filled for only some rows; it gives once, few, many or a size class.

abundance,v_gene,d_gene,j_gene,CDR3nt,CDR3aa
many,TRBV11-2,-,TRBJ2-2,TGTGCCAGCAGCCCTAGCAGGGCCGGGGAGCTGTTTTTT,CASSPSRAGELFF
-,TRBV6-1,-,TRBJ2-1,TGTGCCAGCAGTGAAGTAGGGCAGTTTTCCCACAATGAGCAGTTCTTC,CASSEVGQFSHNEQFF
many,TRBV12-3/TRBV12-4,-,TRBJ2-7,TGTGCCAGCAGTTCATACCGGGGTGGGGCCTCCTACGAGCAGTACTTC,CASSSYRGGASYEQYF
many,TRBV18,-,TRBJ2-1,TGTGCCAGCTCACCGGCGGCTTACAATGAGCAGTTCTTC,CASSPAAYNEQFF
few,TRBV7-9,TRBD1,TRBJ1-1,TGTGCCAGCAGCTGGGGGGACAGCCTGAACACTGAAGCTTTCTTT,CASSWGDSLNTEAFF
-,TRBV6-4,TRBD1,TRBJ2-7,TGTGCCAGCAGCGTCGACAGGGGAGCCCTTTACGAGCAGTACTTC,CASSVDRGALYEQYF
few,TRBV10-1,-,TRBJ1-5,TGCGCCAGCAGTGAGGATGGAAGAATAGGCAATCAGCCCCAGCATTTT,CASSEDGRIGNQPQHF
many,TRBV28,-,TRBJ2-1,TGTGCCAGCATTAAATGGGGGGGACAGGCCTACAATGAGCAGTTCTTC,CASIKWGGQAYNEQFF
many,TRBV7-2,TRBD1,TRBJ2-3,TGTGCCAGTGCACAGGGGGCGTCCGATACGCAGTATTTT,CASAQGASDTQYF
few,TRBV7-2,-,TRBJ1-6,TGTGCCAGCAGCGTCACCGGGACAAGTAATTCACCCCTCCACTTT,CASSVTGTSNSPLHF
many,TRBV24-1,TRBD2,TRBJ2-1,TGTGCCTGCACTAGCGGGAGGGAGGACAATGAGCAGTTCTTC,CACTSGREDNEQFF
-,TRBV6-6,-,TRBJ2-2,TGTGCCAGCAGTTACCCAGGAACCGGGGAGCTGTTTTTT,CASSYPGTGELFF
many,TRBV19,-,TRBJ2-7,TGTGCCAGTAGTATAGTCGGCGGCTACTACGAGCAGTACTTC,CASSIVGGYYEQYF
-,TRBV18,-,TRBJ2-5,TGTGCCAGCTCACCACGGTACCAAGAGACCCAGTACTTC,CASSPRYQETQYF
many,TRBV6-6,TRBD2,TRBJ2-7,TGTGCCAGCAGTTACCGCCTCGGGGGGATGGAAAACGAGCAGTACTTC,CASSYRLGGMENEQYF
many,TRBV6-2/TRBV6-3,-,TRBJ1-1,TGTGCCAGCAGTTACCGCGGGGGGAGCACTGAAGCTTTCTTT,CASSYRGGSTEAFF
few,TRBV9,-,TRBJ2-1,TGTGCCAGCAGCGTTACGCCTAGCCAGAACAAGTATGGGAATGAGCAGTTCTTC,CASSVTPSQNKYGNEQFF
many,TRBV5-4,-,TRBJ1-2,TGTGCCAGCAGCTTGGAGGGTGGCGTCTATGGCTACACCTTC,CASSLEGGVYGYTF
few,TRBV7-3,-,TRBJ1-2,TGTGCCAGCAGCTTAGATAGTAGGGGGAACTATGGCTACACCTTC,CASSLDSRGNYGYTF
-,TRBV12-3/TRBV12-4,TRBD2,TRBJ2-7,TGTGCCAGCAGTTTAGCGCTGAGACTAGCGGGAGCCCACGAGCAGTACTTC,CASSLALRLAGAHEQYF